The 16 T cell receptor beta chains below were found in one sample sequenced in a study of T cell changes during pregnancy in multiple sclerosis. The data were produced by immunoSEQ multiplex PCR, yet TCRdb's version contains in-frame clones alone and is incomplete. The repertoire holds some 74,000 clones, with almost 95% as singletons. This sample comprised peripheral blood, obtained before pregnancy. These receptor sequences come from a female donor with multiple sclerosis, enrolled in a pregnancy study.

This rearrangement joins TRBV28 to TRBJ1-5; perhaps TRBD1 as D (6 bases). Trimming stripped 5 bases from V and 0 bases from J, with 14 bases between. The CDR3 has 16 residues. In germline, CDR1 is MDHEN, CDR2 SYDVKM. Here the CDR3 DNA reads TGTGCCAGCAGTCCAGGACAGCCGTATAGCAATCAGCCCCAGCATTTT. This sequence encodes CASSPGQPYSNQPQHF.

This clone was observed a few times. The sample carries other DNA sequences with the same CDR3. This chain links TRBV7-8 with TRBJ1-2, with unresolved D. V dropped 1 base and J dropped 4 bases, with 4 bases sitting between them. The CDR3 runs 12 residues. In germline, CDR1 is SGHVS, CDR2 FQNEAQ. The CDR3 spells CASSLGGYGYTF. In DNA form, the CDR3 reads TGTGCCAGCAGCTTAGGAGGCTATGGCTACACCTTC.

The chain links TRBV6-5 to TRBJ1-1; tentatively, D is TRBD1 (5 bases). Trimming pared 5 bases from V and 5 bases from J, leaving 15 bases between. Germline V gene data show CDR1 as MNHEY and CDR2 as SVGAGI. The CDR3 totals 14 residues. In nucleotides, the CDR3 is TGTGCCAGCAGTAGCCGCGGGGGTAGGACTGAAGCTTTCTTT. This encodes CASSSRGGRTEAFF.

The chain uses TRBV4-3 and TRBJ1-5, with 9 bases identical to TRBD1. V lost 3 bases, J lost 1 base, and 1 base stayed unmatched. The CDR3 covers 15 residues. CDR1 LGHNA and CDR2 YSLEER come from the germline V gene. CDR3 loop: CASSHGTGSNQPQHF. DNA of the CDR3: TGCGCCAGCAGCCATGGGACAGGGAGCAATCAGCCCCAGCATTTT.

The chain couples TRBV7-9 to TRBJ2-7; 13 bases align to TRBD2. This CDR3 has 16 residues. CDR1 is SEHNR and CDR2 is FQNEAQ in the germline V gene (reference sequence). V lost 3 bases and J lost 5; bases outside the gene matches: 7. CDR3 sequence reads: CASSFRTSGRSHEQYF. The CDR3 nucleotides are TGTGCCAGCAGCTTTAGGACTAGCGGGAGATCCCACGAGCAGTACTTC.

The V call is TRBV19, the J call TRBJ2-1; 8 bases are shared with TRBD2. The junction had 6 bases not matched to a gene; V was cut back by 5 bases and J by 0 bases. Germline V gene lookup returns CDR1 LNHDA and CDR2 SQIVND (reference sequence). The CDR3 has 16 amino acids. The CDR3 spells CASSRTSGLSYNEQFF. CDR3 nucleotides: TGTGCCAGTAGTCGAACTAGCGGACTCTCCTACAATGAGCAGTTCTTC.

The V call is TRBV10-3, the J call TRBJ2-5; 8 nucleotides line up with TRBD1. The CDR3 contains 14 residues. Germline CDR1 is ENHRY and CDR2 is SYGVKD. J was trimmed by 1 base and V by 3 bases; bases with no gene match: 1. The CDR3 region is CAISDGQGQETQYF. CDR3 DNA: TGTGCCATCAGTGATGGACAGGGCCAAGAGACCCAGTACTTC.

V is TRBV4-3 and J is TRBJ1-1; D gene uncertain. The V gene lost 0 bases and the J gene lost 4 bases, with 12 bases spanning the gap. Germline V gene sequence: CDR1 LGHNA, CDR2 YSLEER. This CDR3 region has 15 residues. The DNA of the CDR3 is TGCGCCAGCAGCCAAGATTATGGCCTGGTCACTGAAGCTTTCTTT. This gives the protein CASSQDYGLVTEAFF.

This clone appeared once. The chain carries TRBV10-3 and TRBJ2-5; tentative D call: TRBD1 (6 bases). CDR1 ENHRY and CDR2 SYGVKD come from the germline V gene. The V end was cut by 7 bases, the J end by 1 base, with 10 bases between. CDR3 length: 13 amino acids. CDR3 residues: CAINRQAQETQYF. In DNA form, the CDR3 reads TGTGCCATCAACCGACAGGCCCAAGAGACCCAGTACTTC.

J is TRBJ1-5 and V is TRBV6-1; D not certain. CDR3 size: 13 residues. V shed 4 bases and J shed 6 bases, with 10 bases lying between them. Per germline, CDR1 MNHNS and CDR2 SASEGT. The CDR3 sequence is CASSVEVPQPQHF. CDR3 DNA sequence: TGTGCCAGCAGTGTAGAGGTGCCTCAGCCCCAGCATTTT.

This chain joins TRBV7-9 and TRBJ2-5; D may be TRBD2 (5 bases). Between the trimmed V and J ends, which lost 3 bases and 4 bases, there was a span of 12 bases. Looked up from germline, CDR1 is SEHNR and CDR2 is FQNEAQ (reference sequence). The CDR3 runs 14 residues. The CDR3 here is CASSFGSGSETQYF. In DNA form, the CDR3 reads TGTGCCAGCAGCTTCGGGTCGGGGTCAGAGACCCAGTACTTC.

The chain couples TRBV14 to TRBJ1-4, with D unresolved. In germline, CDR1 is SGHDN, CDR2 FVKESK. V shed 0 bases and J shed 5 bases, with 10 bases lying between them. This CDR3 has 15 residues. CDR3 residues: CASSQDSGQNEKLFF. The CDR3 nucleotides read TGTGCCAGCAGCCAAGATAGCGGGCAGAATGAAAAACTGTTTTTT.

The rearrangement links TRBV4-2 to TRBJ2-1; possible D gene TRBD2, 6 bases. V was trimmed by 4 bases and J by 6 bases, leaving 13 bases between them. The CDR3 is 14 amino acids. CDR1 is LGHNA and CDR2 is YNFKEQ in the germline V gene. CDR3 loop: CASSLLAPGNEQFF. CDR3 nucleotide sequence: TGTGCCAGCAGCCTCCTAGCGCCCGGCAATGAGCAGTTCTTC.

This clone has only a few counts. The V gene is TRBV19, the J gene TRBJ2-3; a possible D gene is TRBD2 (5 bases). This CDR3 is 12 amino acids long. Germline CDR1 and CDR2: LNHDA and SQIVND (reference sequence). V was shortened by 6 bases and J by 6 bases, with 10 bases between the two germline ends. CDR3 nucleotides: TGTGCCAGTAGGCAACTAGGGGATACGCAGTATTTT. Protein: CASRQLGDTQYF.

The chain combines TRBV21-1 with TRBJ1-1; TRBD1 is the table's D call and was not checked against the DNA. TRBV21-1 is marked as a pseudogene. This CDR3 comprises 16 residues. The chain's CDR3 is CASSGRDRGPWTEAFF. The DNA for the CDR3 is TGTGCCAGCAGCGGCCGAGACAGGGGGCCATGGACTGAAGCTTTCTTT.

The CDR3 spells CSVGSGNYEQYF. The CDR3 DNA reads as TGCAGCGTTGGGTCGGGGAACTACGAGCAGTACTTC. The V call is TRBV29-1, the J call TRBJ2-7, with a possible D match to TRBD2 (5 bases). The ends were cut back, 4 bases at V and 3 bases at J, with 10 bases in the middle. The CDR3 is 12 residues long. Germline assignment: CDR1 SQVTM and CDR2 ANQGSEA.